Sequencing of this T cell receptor beta chain was carried out in a study of blood T cell repertoires in COVID-19. About the research overall: The United States, Italy and Spain were the sources of the acute and convalescent COVID-19 samples. T cells, B-cell-depleted T cells, or PBMCs supplied cDNA or gDNA.

The CDR3 spans 16 residues. Germline assignment: CDR1 SGHTA and CDR2 FQGTGA. Trimming removed 5 bases from V and 4 bases from J, with 19 bases in between. In the study's own analysis: The assay estimated nucleated cells by amplifying reference gene primers. Sequenced by immunoSEQ multiplex PCR; TCRdb stores in-frame clones only, minus some. V, J and clone size are taken as reported in that table, and D and trimming were inferred from the DNA itself. Of about 73,000 clones listed, 80% to 85% were seen once; the top ten hold around 27%. This TCR came from a human donor in a cohort sampled during active COVID-19. V and J are TRBV7-3 and TRBJ2-3; TRBD1 is a possible D gene (6 bases). The material sequenced was peripheral blood. The CDR3: CASSPRPGVGADTQYF. Here the CDR3 DNA reads TGTGCCAGCAGCCCTCGTCCAGGGGTTGGGGCAGATACGCAGTATTTT.